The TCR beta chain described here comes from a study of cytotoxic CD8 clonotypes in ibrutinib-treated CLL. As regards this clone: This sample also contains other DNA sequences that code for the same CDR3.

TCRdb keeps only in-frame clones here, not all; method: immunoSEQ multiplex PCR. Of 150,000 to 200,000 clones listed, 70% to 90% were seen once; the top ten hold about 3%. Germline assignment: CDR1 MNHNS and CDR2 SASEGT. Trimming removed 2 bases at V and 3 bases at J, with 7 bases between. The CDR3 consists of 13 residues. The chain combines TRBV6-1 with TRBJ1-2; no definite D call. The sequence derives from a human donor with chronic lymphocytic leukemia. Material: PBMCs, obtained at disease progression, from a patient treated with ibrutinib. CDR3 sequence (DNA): TGTGCCAGCAGTGAATCGGGTGACTATGGCTACACCTTC. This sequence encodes CASSESGDYGYTF.